This TCR beta chain was captured by sequencing in a study of cytomegalovirus exposure and HLA in healthy donors. Produced via immunoSEQ multiplex PCR; TCRdb's table is partial and in-frame only. The data contain hundreds of thousands of clones, 86% of them singletons. The CDR3 spans 16 residues. V was pared by 2 bases and J by 2 bases, with 6 bases of the junction left unmatched. Germline V gives CDR1 MNHEY, CDR2 SMNVEV (reference sequence). The TCR originated in a woman between 18 and 29 years old in good health and CMV-seronegative. The chain recombines TRBV27 with TRBJ2-5; 9 positions match TRBD2. Sequencing was done on a sample of PBMCs. Written as DNA, the CDR3 is TGTGCCAGCAGTTTAGGGGCAGCGGGAGGACAAGAGACCCAGTACTTC. It yields the protein CASSLGAAGGQETQYF.